This paragraph reports one T cell receptor beta chain. Peripheral blood CD8+ and CD4+ T cells were profiled by TCR beta sequencing. Negative isolation was used for CD8+ and CD4+ T cells, and FACS enrichment was applied to TEMRA cells. The entry originates in a study of CD8 T cells in Susac syndrome. A quantity of roughly 0.5 to 1 ug RNA underwent reverse transcription using random hexamers. The CDR3 of TCR beta was amplified by immunoSEQ multiplex PCR across 54 Vbeta and 13 Jbeta. One entry per CDR3 protein results from TCRdb running MiXCR on the immunoSEQ multiplex PCR reads. The sample lists 180,000 or so distinct CDR3 sequences; almost 96% were seen once. This receptor was taken from a human donor with multiple sclerosis. What was sequenced was CD4+ T cells from PBMCs.

CDR3 DNA sequence: TGTGCCACCTCCTACGCCAGCTCCTACAATGAGCAGTTCTTC. Protein sequence: CATSYASSYNEQFF. The genes are TRBV3-1 and TRBJ2-1; D is uncertain. CDR3 length: 14 amino acids. The V gene lost 10 bases and the J gene lost 0 bases, with 13 bases spanning the gap. Germline V gene sequence: CDR1 LGHDT, CDR2 YNNKEL (reference sequence).